The source of this TCR beta chain is a study of Ad26.COV2.S vaccination and SARS-CoV-2 variants (dated by TCRdb to the early 2020s). Some background on the complete study: TCRbeta repertoire sequencing served as the tool for gauging how specific and how broad the SARS-CoV-2-reactive T cell receptors were following Ad26.COV2.S vaccination. A total of around 32 samples were included in the TCR-sequenced set, comprising around 20 Ad26.COV2.S vaccine recipients, 5 placebo recipients and 8 SARS-CoV-2 convalescent individuals. What the study reported, not specific to this receptor: Higher spike-specific TCR breadth was observed in Ad26.COV2.S recipients than in placebo recipients (P = 0.0014). According to the authors, total T cell responses may have been underestimated by the TCR breadth and depth analyses. Vaccine and placebo recipients had comparable non-spike TCR breadth, which fits with the vaccine containing only spike. After vaccination, spike-specific CD8+ and CD4+ T cell responses were reported to show substantial breadth.

The immunoSEQ Assay was used to sequence TCRbeta CDR3 regions. After extraction, genomic DNA underwent amplification by bias-controlled multiplex PCR, followed by high-throughput sequencing. In the authors' own workflow: To quantify the absolute abundance of every unique TCRbeta CDR3 region, sequences were collapsed and filtered. T cell fraction was estimated by normalizing TCRbeta template counts to usable DNA, which was measured by amplifying reference genes present in all nucleated cells. Repertoire TCRs were annotated as SARS-CoV-2-specific when V gene, CDR3 amino acid sequence and J gene were exactly matched to a known reactive TCR set. The reference SARS-CoV-2 TCR set came from MIRA and was filtered for enrichment in COVID-19-positive ImmuneCODE repertoires, removing public or cross-reactive TCRs. Using the MIRA antigens, annotated TCRs were further analysed by specific ORF or by position within an ORF. Breadth was defined as the number of annotated unique rearrangements divided by the total number of unique productive rearrangements, and depth was defined as the summed frequency of the annotated unique rearrangements. Group comparisons of TCR breadth used two-sided Wilcoxon rank-sum tests. TCRdb re-hosts the immuneACCESS table, in-frame sequences only. Its copies lack some clones; in the studies checked, an unresolved V gene accounts for under half of them, and the cause for the rest is not known. That table furnishes V, J and clone size, whereas the DNA furnished D and trimming. Counted in this sample were more than 150,000 clones; about 83% of them appeared once. Around 6.3% of the sample belongs to the ten largest clones.

Comments on this clone: There is no known antigen for this receptor. The record has no base qualities; no much larger clone is one base away.

The cysteine opens and the phenylalanine closes a CDR3 of 16 amino acids. The retained sequence is limited to the CDR3, 48 bases, with the frame set at the first base. V loses 5 bases, J loses 4 bases, and the germline ends lie 18 bases apart. As encoded in the germline V gene, CDR1 is SGHVS while CDR2 is FNYEAQ. In the paper's terms, the time point label means: individuals recovered from natural SARS-CoV-2 infection. The input for sequencing was peripheral blood, taken after recovery from COVID-19. The receptor was isolated from a human donor who had recovered from COVID-19. The V gene is TRBV7-6 and the J gene is TRBJ2-1; TRBD2 is a possible D gene, resting on 7 matching bases. The DNA is TGTGCCAGCAGCGCCCGGGGGGCCGGGTCATACAATGAGCAGTTCTTC. Its coded protein is CASSARGAGSYNEQFF.